There are a few counts of the clone carrying this TCR beta chain. With 60 Vbeta and 13 Jbeta primers, the PCR was carried out. Assay used: immunoSEQ multiplex PCR; TCRdb lists only in-frame clones, some missing. This repertoire shows 150,000 to 200,000 clones, under 9.5% found once; its top ten account for over 1%. This sample was taken from a study of cytomegalovirus exposure and HLA in healthy donors. The TCR was taken from a woman aged 25 to 39 in good health and CMV-seropositive. The sequenced material came from PBMCs.

As DNA, the CDR3 is TGTGCCAGCAGCCCCCGACTAGCGGGAGGATCCAACGAGCAGTACTTC. Translated: CASSPRLAGGSNEQYF. This sequence joins TRBV7-2 and TRBJ2-7; 13 positions agree with TRBD2. The CDR3 runs to 16 residues. Germline V gives CDR1 SGHTA, CDR2 FQGNSA. Losses at the gene ends were 5 bases for V and 5 bases for J; bases not matched to a gene: 9.